One TCR beta chain is described in this entry. The antigen remains unidentified. The sample is drawn from a study of monozygotic twins with inflammatory bowel disease. Findings of the study overall: No discrimination was achieved between different T cell subtypes. IBD patients showed reduced TCRbeta diversity (inverse Simpson) versus healthy co-twins. Other individuals had fewer clonotypes in common with IBD patients than with healthy twins, especially with disease activity.

Input per TCR library consisted of roughly 3,500 ng of total RNA. TCRdb reprocessed the 5' RACE reads; each CDR3 protein has one entry and no DNA is given. The table lists 150,000 or so distinct CDR3 sequences. The CDR3 sequence is 14 residues long. Germline CDR1 is SEHNR and CDR2 is FQNEAQ (reference sequence). Material for sequencing was blood. The rearrangement uses TRBV7-9 and TRBJ2-1. The source of this sequence is a human donor with ulcerative colitis or Crohn's disease, or a healthy co-twin of an affected twin (not recorded which). The chain's CDR3 is CASSLGGLLNEQFF.